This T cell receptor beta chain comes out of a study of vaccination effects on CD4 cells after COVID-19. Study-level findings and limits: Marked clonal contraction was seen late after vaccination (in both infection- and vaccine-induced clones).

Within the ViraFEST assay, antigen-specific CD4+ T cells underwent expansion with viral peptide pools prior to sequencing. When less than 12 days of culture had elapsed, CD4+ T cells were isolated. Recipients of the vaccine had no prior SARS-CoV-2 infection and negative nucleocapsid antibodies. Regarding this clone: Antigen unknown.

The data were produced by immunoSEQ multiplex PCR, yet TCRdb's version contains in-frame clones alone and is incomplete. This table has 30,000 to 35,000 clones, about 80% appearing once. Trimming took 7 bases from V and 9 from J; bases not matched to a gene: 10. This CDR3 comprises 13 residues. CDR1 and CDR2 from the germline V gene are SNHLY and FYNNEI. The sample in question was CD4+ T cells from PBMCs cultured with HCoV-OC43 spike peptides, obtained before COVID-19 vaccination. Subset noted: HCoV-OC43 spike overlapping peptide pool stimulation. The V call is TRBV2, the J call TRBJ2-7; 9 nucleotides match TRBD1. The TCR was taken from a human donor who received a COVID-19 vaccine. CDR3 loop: CASTRDRDVGQYF. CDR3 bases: TGTGCCAGCACCCGGGACAGGGACGTCGGGCAGTACTTC.